The source of this TCR beta chain is a study of early T cells in non-severe SARS-CoV-2 infection. TCRdb recomputed calls from the 5' RACE reads with MiXCR, one row per CDR3 protein. The profile shows some 26,000 distinct CDR3 sequences, 3.5% to 5% of them singletons. Study-level results: Sequences matched to VDJdb favored anti-spike CD8 responses, while private and CD4 specificities were missed.

This clonotype has a handful of counts. Antigen specificity is unknown. The TCR was taken from an adult who was a healthcare worker with PCR-confirmed SARS-CoV-2 infection or an uninfected control (not recorded which). The source material was whole blood.

The CDR3 sequence is CASSDPTGDGYGYTF. Written as DNA, the CDR3 is TGTGCCAGCAGTGATCCTACAGGGGATGGGTATGGCTACACCTTC. The genes are TRBV25-1 and TRBJ1-2; TRBD1 matches at 7 bases. Trimming cost V 3 bases and J 5 bases; bases outside gene matches: 9. The germline V gene has CDR1 MGHDK and CDR2 SYGVNS. This CDR3 has 15 amino acids.